The 31 T cell receptor beta chains given below trace back to one sample, sequenced in a study of circulating and synovial CD4+ cells in juvenile arthritis. Generated by immunoSEQ multiplex PCR, the TCRdb table keeps only in-frame clones and is missing some. The sample records 35,000 or so clones, 90% to 95% being singletons. The sample comprised CD4+ T cells from blood. These receptor sequences come from a human donor with juvenile idiopathic arthritis.

About this clone itself: A read error may produce the germline difference seen at one junction end. Other DNA sequences within the sample encode an identical CDR3. The V and J genes are TRBV28 and TRBJ1-6; D may be TRBD1 (5 bases). This CDR3 comprises 18 residues. Germline V gene data show CDR1 as MDHEN and CDR2 as SYDVKM. The CDR3 here is CASSPNFVGGRLNSPLHF. CDR3 coding DNA: TGTGCCAGCAGCCCAAACTTTGTGGGGGGACGTCTAAATTCCCCCCTCCACTTT.

A note on this clone: The junction departs from the called germline gene at one end, perhaps through a read error. Other DNA sequences in the sample encode the same CDR3. The genes are TRBV19 and TRBJ1-5, with D perhaps TRBD1 (6 bases). Germline CDR1 LNHDA, CDR2 SQIVND (reference sequence). CDR3 length: 16 amino acids. The CDR3 DNA sequence: TGTGCCAGCAGTACGTCAGGGGTAGGTGTCAATCAGCCCCAGCATTTT. It is translated as CASSTSGVGVNQPQHF.

The genes are TRBV6-5 and TRBJ2-5, with 10 bases matching TRBD2. J was trimmed by 3 bases and V by 0 bases; bases with no gene match: 4. Germline V lookup: CDR1 MNHEY, CDR2 SVGAGI. The CDR3 runs 16 residues. This CDR3 reads CASSYSRTSGKETQYF. CDR3 sequence (DNA): TGTGCCAGCAGTTACTCGAGGACTAGCGGTAAAGAGACCCAGTACTTC.

The chain carries TRBV18 and TRBJ1-1; D perhaps matches TRBD1 (5 bases). V was trimmed by 5 bases and J by 4 bases, leaving 17 bases between them. The CDR3 loop spans 15 amino acids. Germline CDR1 KGHSH, CDR2 LQKENI. The CDR3 nucleotides are TGTGCCAGCTCAGCTATGAGGCCGGGGGGCACTGAAGCTTTCTTT. Encoded protein: CASSAMRPGGTEAFF.

The V and J genes are TRBV19 and TRBJ1-3, with TRBD1 matching 10 bases. CDR1 is LNHDA, CDR2 SQIVND, per germline (reference sequence). CDR3 length: 14 residues. V trimming: 9 bases; J trimming: 7 bases; junction bases outside the gene matches: 9. The DNA of the CDR3 is TGTGCCAGCAGCGAGACAGGGGGCCTGAACACCATATATTTT. Residues: CASSETGGLNTIYF.

The chain has TRBV5-1 and TRBJ2-7, with 11 bases lining up with TRBD2. This CDR3 comprises 15 residues. V lost 4 bases to trimming and J lost 6 bases; unmatched junction nucleotides: 9. The germline V gene has CDR1 SGHRS and CDR2 YFSETQ. The CDR3 coding sequence is TGCGCCAGCAGCCCACAACCCGGGACTAGCGGCGAGCAGTACTTC. Amino acid sequence: CASSPQPGTSGEQYF.

The chain links TRBV9 to TRBJ2-1; TRBD2 agrees at 9 bases. With V trimmed by 0 bases and J by 8 bases, 9 bases remained unmatched. The CDR3 runs 16 residues. Looked up from germline, CDR1 is SGDLS and CDR2 is YYNGEE. In DNA form, the CDR3 reads TGTGCCAGCAGCGTAGGGAGCAGCGGGAGGTTCGATGAGCAGTTCTTC. Its translation is CASSVGSSGRFDEQFF.

This clone was observed once. This rearrangement joins TRBV19 to TRBJ1-2; TRBD1 matches 8 bases. J was trimmed by 0 bases and V by 5 bases; bases with no gene match: 8. CDR1 and CDR2 from the germline V gene are LNHDA and SQIVND (reference sequence). The length of the CDR3 is 16 residues. The CDR3 DNA reads TGTGCCAGTAGTTGGACAGGGAAACCTACTAACTATGGCTACACCTTC. It yields the protein CASSWTGKPTNYGYTF.

This chain connects TRBV9 to TRBJ2-5, with TRBD1 matching over 9 bases. CDR3 length equals 14 residues. Trimming took 4 bases from V and 2 from J; bases not matched to a gene: 3. Germline CDR1 and CDR2: SGDLS and YYNGEE. The CDR3 sequence is CASSRQGDQETQYF. DNA of the CDR3: TGTGCCAGCAGCCGACAGGGGGATCAAGAGACCCAGTACTTC.

The V and J genes are TRBV28 and TRBJ2-2, with D perhaps matching TRBD1 (5 bases). Germline V CDR1 and CDR2: MDHEN, SYDVKM. V lost 2 bases and J 0 bases, leaving 7 bases between the germline ends. This CDR3 is built from 15 residues. The CDR3 reads CASSLQGSNTGELFF. For the CDR3, the DNA is TGTGCCAGCAGTTTACAGGGTTCGAACACCGGGGAGCTGTTTTTT.

The rearrangement joins TRBV6-4 to TRBJ2-1, with D possibly matching TRBD2 (5 bases). The CDR3 consists of 15 residues. V lost 3 bases, J lost 0 bases, and 9 bases lay in between. Germline V gene sequence: CDR1 MRHNA, CDR2 SNTAGT. The CDR3 spells CASSEIASSYNEQFF. CDR3 DNA sequence: TGTGCCAGCAGTGAAATAGCGAGCTCCTACAATGAGCAGTTCTTC.

The rearrangement uses TRBV6-6 and TRBJ2-5, with a weak D call TRBD2 (5 bases). The V and J ends lost 8 bases and 5 bases respectively, with 9 bases between them. Germline loops: CDR1 MNHNY, CDR2 SVGAGI (reference sequence). The length of the CDR3 is 11 residues. CDR3 sequence (DNA): TGTGCCAGCGCACGGAGGGAGACCCAGTACTTC. Its translation is CASARRETQYF.

The genes are TRBV2 and TRBJ1-4, with a weak D call TRBD1 (5 bases). The CDR3 is made up of 14 amino acids. The germline V gene has CDR1 SNHLY and CDR2 FYNNEI. Trimming shortened V by 4 bases and J by 4 bases, and 10 bases separated the two germline ends. The CDR3 nucleotides are TGTGCCAGCAGTGTTGACAGATATAATGAAAAACTGTTTTTT. As protein: CASSVDRYNEKLFF.

V is TRBV27 and J is TRBJ2-3, with D possibly TRBD1 on 5 matching bases. Trimming cost V 3 bases and J 6 bases, with 16 bases left between them. The V gene's germline CDR1 is MNHEY and CDR2 SMNVEV (reference sequence). The CDR3 consists of 15 residues. The CDR3 nucleotides read TGTGCCAGCAGTTTTTTATCAGGGATCGGGGATACGCAGTATTTT. It yields the protein CASSFLSGIGDTQYF.

The rearrangement links TRBV4-3 to TRBJ1-1; the D gene is possibly TRBD1 (6 bases). V dropped 3 bases and J dropped 7 bases, with 12 bases sitting between them. The CDR3 has 13 amino acids. The germline gives CDR1 LGHNA, CDR2 YSLEER. DNA for the CDR3: TGCGCCAGCAGCCACCGACAGGAGGTTGAAGCTTTCTTT. Its protein is CASSHRQEVEAFF.

The chain has TRBV6-5 and TRBJ2-7, with D maybe TRBD2 (5 bases). In germline, CDR1 is MNHEY, CDR2 SVGAGI. V lost 6 bases and J 4 bases, leaving 13 bases between the germline ends. The CDR3 has 13 amino acids. The CDR3, as DNA: TGTGCCAGCAGCCTAACTAGATCGTACGAGCAGTACTTC. Its protein product is CASSLTRSYEQYF.

The chain joins TRBV28 to TRBJ1-3; D is unclear. This CDR3 is 12 amino acids long. V lost 5 bases and J lost 2, with 4 bases in between. Germline values: CDR1 MDHEN, CDR2 SYDVKM. As DNA, the CDR3 is TGTGCCAGCAGTCTCCCTGGAAACACCATATATTTT. Protein: CASSLPGNTIYF. The full variable domain, completed using reference TRBV28 and TRBJ1-3, is DVKVTQSSRYLVKRTGEKVFLECVQDMDHENMFWYRQDPGLGLRLIYFSYDVKMKEKGDIPEGYSVSREKKERFSLILESASTNQTSMYLCASSLPGNTIYFGEGSWLTVV.

The chain couples TRBV9 to TRBJ1-1, with D maybe TRBD1 (5 bases). The CDR3 sequence is 15 residues long. V lost 0 bases to trimming and J lost 2 bases, with 11 bases between them. Germline assignment: CDR1 SGDLS and CDR2 YYNGEE. In DNA form, the CDR3 reads TGTGCCAGCAGCGTAGCACAGGATTTTAACACTGAAGCTTTCTTT. Encoded protein: CASSVAQDFNTEAFF.

The gene calls are TRBV5-5 and TRBJ1-4; TRBD1 aligns across 8 bases. V lost 4 bases, J lost 5 bases, and 7 bases stayed unmatched. The CDR3 is 15 residues long. Germline CDR1 and CDR2: SGHKS and YYEKEE (reference sequence). CDR3 DNA: TGTGCCAGCAGCCATCGACAGGGGCGGAATGAAAAACTGTTTTTT. Its translation is CASSHRQGRNEKLFF.

In its sample, this clone was seen once. The V gene is TRBV27, the J gene TRBJ2-7; D is possibly TRBD2 (6 bases). The V end lost 5 bases, the J end lost 5 bases, and 16 bases lay between the germline ends. This CDR3 comprises 14 residues. Germline V CDR1 and CDR2: MNHEY, SMNVEV (reference sequence). Here the CDR3 DNA reads TGTGCCAGCAGTCTCCGGGACTCCTCACACGAGCAGTACTTC. As protein: CASSLRDSSHEQYF.

The chain employs TRBV4-2 and TRBJ1-4, with TRBD1 matching 11 bases. The V gene end was trimmed by 2 bases and the J gene end by 8 bases; junction bases not matched to a gene: 7. This CDR3 is 16 amino acids long. Looked up from germline, CDR1 is LGHNA and CDR2 is YNFKEQ. CDR3 coding DNA: TGTGCCAGCAGCCAACTCTCGGACAGGGGGCGCGAAAAACTGTTTTTT. It codes for CASSQLSDRGREKLFF.

J is TRBJ2-1 and V is TRBV9; 7 positions agree with TRBD1. V was clipped by 4 bases and J by 9 bases; unmatched bases: 25. This CDR3 is 19 amino acids long. The germline gives CDR1 SGDLS, CDR2 YYNGEE. DNA of the CDR3: TGTGCCAGCAGCTCCCGAGACGGAGCCGGGACAGCGACCTCGGGTGAGCAGTTCTTC. Translated, it gives CASSSRDGAGTATSGEQFF.

The chain is built from TRBV11-2 and TRBJ1-3, with D possibly being TRBD1 (6 bases). Trimming shortened V by 3 bases and J by 0 bases, and 15 bases separated the two germline ends. Germline V gene data show CDR1 as SGHAT and CDR2 as FQNNGV. The CDR3 length is 17 residues. As DNA, the CDR3 is TGTGCCAGCAGCTTGCGGGAGGGGGTACTCTCTGGAAACACCATATATTTT. Translating it yields CASSLREGVLSGNTIYF.

The chain recombines TRBV28 with TRBJ1-2; no clear D. V was shortened by 8 bases and J by 2 bases, with 12 bases between the two germline ends. The CDR3 has 13 residues. The germline V gene encodes CDR1 MDHEN and CDR2 SYDVKM. CDR3 in amino acids: CASGTTSNYGYTF. The CDR3 coding sequence is TGTGCCAGCGGAACTACGTCGAACTATGGCTACACCTTC.

Notes on this clone: Different DNA sequences within this sample yield the same CDR3. The V call is TRBV27, the J call TRBJ1-6; D uncertain. The CDR3 has 16 residues. From germline, CDR1 is MNHEY and CDR2 SMNVEV (reference sequence). With 0 bases removed from V and 0 bases from J, the gap between germline ends came to 6 bases. The DNA of the CDR3 is TGTGCCAGCAGTTTATCGGGGAGCTCCTATAATTCACCCCTCCACTTT. It translates to CASSLSGSSYNSPLHF.

The V call is TRBV6-5, the J call TRBJ1-1, with D possibly being TRBD1 (6 bases). The CDR3 is 15 amino acids. The germline V gene encodes CDR1 MNHEY and CDR2 SVGAGI. Trimming took 0 bases from V and 3 from J, leaving 11 bases between them. The CDR3 region is CASSYSPQGDTEAFF. CDR3 coding DNA: TGTGCCAGCAGTTACTCGCCACAGGGAGACACTGAAGCTTTCTTT.

CDR3 nucleotides: TGTGCCAGCAGTTTAACGCCCCGGACTACCAAGAGAAACACCGGGGAGCTGTTTTTT. Its translation: CASSLTPRTTKRNTGELFF. V and J are TRBV27 and TRBJ2-2, with a weak D call TRBD2 (6 bases). The V end was cut by 2 bases, the J end by 2 bases, with 21 bases between. CDR3 length: 19 residues. The germline V gene has CDR1 MNHEY and CDR2 SMNVEV (reference sequence).

DNA of the CDR3: TGCGCCAGCAGCCCCTTTCGACAGGGCAGATACTTC. It yields the protein CASSPFRQGRYF. The V gene is TRBV4-3, the J gene TRBJ2-4, with TRBD1 identical over 7 bases. CDR3 length: 12 amino acids. V dropped 4 bases and J dropped 16; count of bases not matched to a gene: 10. Germline values: CDR1 LGHNA, CDR2 YSLEER.

This clone was seen a single time. The rearrangement links TRBV5-6 to TRBJ2-1; 11 bases are a match to TRBD2. The CDR3 loop spans 17 amino acids. V dropped 1 base and J dropped 8; count of bases not matched to a gene: 11. CDR1 is SGHDT, CDR2 YYEEEE, per germline. CDR3 sequence (DNA): TGTGCCAGCAGCTTGCCCCCAGATAGCGGGAGGGGCCATGAGCAGTTCTTC. This translates into CASSLPPDSGRGHEQFF.

The rearrangement joins TRBV6-5 to TRBJ1-4, with D possibly TRBD1 on 6 matching bases. The germline V gene encodes CDR1 MNHEY and CDR2 SVGAGI. This CDR3 has 15 residues. Trimming took 0 bases from V and 8 from J, leaving 13 bases between them. The CDR3 sequence: CASSYSTGQREKLFF. CDR3 coding DNA: TGTGCCAGCAGTTACTCGACAGGTCAGAGGGAAAAACTGTTTTTT.

The rearrangement joins TRBV5-1 to TRBJ2-3; no clear D. The CDR3 has 12 residues. Trimming pared 4 bases from V and 3 bases from J, leaving 6 bases between. Per the germline V gene, CDR1 is SGHRS and CDR2 is YFSETQ. The CDR3: CASSPTTDTQYF. The CDR3 bases are TGCGCCAGCAGCCCTACGACAGATACGCAGTATTTT.